These T cell receptor beta chains were read from a single sample in a study of CD4+ T cells in melanoma. Libraries were prepared by immunoSEQ multiplex PCR; TCRdb keeps only in-frame clonotypes and omits some of them. This table holds 120,000 to 150,000 clones, about nine tenths found once. These receptor sequences come from a human donor with melanoma. Both conserved end residues are part of each CDR3. The order of the fields is J gene, D gene, clone size, V gene, CDR3 protein, CDR3 DNA. D genes are given only for firm matches. The size of a clone is reported for some rows only, either as once, few or many, or as a class for expanded clones.

j_gene: TRBJ1-5; d_gene: .; abundance: .; v_gene: TRBV7-2; CDR3aa: CASSRGGGGRNQPQHF; CDR3nt: TGTGCCAGCAGCCGGGGTGGGGGCGGGAGAAATCAGCCCCAGCATTTT
j_gene: TRBJ1-3; d_gene: .; abundance: .; v_gene: TRBV5-4; CDR3aa: CASSSESRVAGNTIYF; CDR3nt: TGTGCCAGCAGCTCGGAGTCCAGGGTCGCTGGAAACACCATATATTTT
j_gene: TRBJ2-5; d_gene: TRBD1; abundance: once; v_gene: TRBV19; CDR3aa: CASKGQGTETQYF; CDR3nt: TGTGCCAGTAAGGGACAGGGGACAGAGACCCAGTACTTC
j_gene: TRBJ1-1; d_gene: .; abundance: .; v_gene: TRBV30; CDR3aa: CAWTDMNTEAFF; CDR3nt: TGTGCCTGGACAGACATGAACACTGAAGCTTTCTTT
j_gene: TRBJ1-1; d_gene: .; abundance: .; v_gene: TRBV5-1; CDR3aa: CASSLALNTEAFF; CDR3nt: TGCGCCAGCAGCTTAGCCCTGAACACTGAAGCTTTCTTT
j_gene: TRBJ1-1; d_gene: .; abundance: .; v_gene: TRBV6-5; CDR3aa: CASTHEAPGTEAFF; CDR3nt: TGTGCCAGCACCCACGAGGCGCCCGGCACTGAAGCTTTCTTT
j_gene: TRBJ2-5; d_gene: .; abundance: .; v_gene: TRBV10-2; CDR3aa: CASSEVGVETQYF; CDR3nt: TGCGCCAGCAGTGAGGTGGGGGTAGAGACCCAGTACTTC
j_gene: TRBJ2-5; d_gene: TRBD2; abundance: .; v_gene: TRBV5-1; CDR3aa: CASSLASTSGQETQYF; CDR3nt: TGCGCCAGCAGCTTGGCGTCGACTAGCGGCCAAGAGACCCAGTACTTC
j_gene: TRBJ1-6; d_gene: .; abundance: once; v_gene: TRBV15; CDR3aa: CATSRDRAGSPLHF; CDR3nt: TGTGCCACCAGCAGGGACAGAGCAGGTTCACCCCTCCACTTT
j_gene: TRBJ1-6; d_gene: .; abundance: once; v_gene: TRBV9; CDR3aa: CASSVVPSLGSPLHF; CDR3nt: TGTGCCAGCAGCGTAGTCCCAAGCCTCGGGTCACCCCTCCACTTT
j_gene: TRBJ2-5; d_gene: TRBD2; abundance: .; v_gene: TRBV5-1; CDR3aa: CASSPPGLAGGPETQYF; CDR3nt: TGCGCCAGCAGCCCTCCGGGACTAGCGGGGGGGCCGGAGACCCAGTACTTC
j_gene: TRBJ2-7; d_gene: TRBD1; abundance: .; v_gene: TRBV5-1; CDR3aa: CASSPRDRDRTPPSYEQYF; CDR3nt: TGCGCCAGCAGCCCGCGGGACAGGGACAGGACACCTCCCTCCTACGAGCAGTACTTC
j_gene: TRBJ2-7; d_gene: .; abundance: .; v_gene: TRBV11-1; CDR3aa: CASSPGALNEQYF; CDR3nt: TGTGCCAGCAGCCCGGGGGCCCTCAACGAGCAGTACTTC
j_gene: TRBJ2-1; d_gene: .; abundance: once; v_gene: TRBV7-9; CDR3aa: CASSLASGRGNYNEQFF; CDR3nt: TGTGCCAGCAGCTTAGCCTCAGGGCGGGGTAACTACAATGAGCAGTTCTTC
j_gene: TRBJ1-2; d_gene: .; abundance: .; v_gene: TRBV19; CDR3aa: CASSISAYGYTF; CDR3nt: TGTGCCAGTAGTATTTCTGCCTATGGCTACACCTTC
j_gene: TRBJ2-5; d_gene: TRBD2; abundance: .; v_gene: TRBV7-7; CDR3aa: CASSPTGGVQKTQYF; CDR3nt: TGTGCTAGCAGCCCGACGGGGGGAGTCCAGAAGACCCAGTACTTC
j_gene: TRBJ1-2; d_gene: TRBD1; abundance: .; v_gene: TRBV30; CDR3aa: CAWSVQGATNYGYTF; CDR3nt: TGTGCCTGGAGTGTACAGGGGGCGACTAACTATGGCTACACCTTC
j_gene: TRBJ2-7; d_gene: TRBD1; abundance: .; v_gene: TRBV18; CDR3aa: CASSRETGRYEQYF; CDR3nt: TGTGCCAGCTCACGAGAGACAGGGCGCTACGAGCAGTACTTC
j_gene: TRBJ1-2; d_gene: .; abundance: .; v_gene: TRBV5-1; CDR3aa: CASSIQGDYGYTF; CDR3nt: TGCGCCAGCAGCATTCAGGGAGACTATGGCTACACCTTC
j_gene: TRBJ1-6; d_gene: .; abundance: .; v_gene: TRBV18; CDR3aa: CASSPENINSPLHF; CDR3nt: TGTGCCAGCTCACCAGAGAATATTAATTCACCCCTCCACTTT
j_gene: TRBJ2-5; d_gene: TRBD2; abundance: .; v_gene: TRBV5-1; CDR3aa: CASSVAGGQETQYF; CDR3nt: TGCGCCAGCAGCGTAGCGGGGGGCCAAGAGACCCAGTACTTC
j_gene: TRBJ1-2; d_gene: .; abundance: .; v_gene: TRBV7-9; CDR3aa: CASSSTGHGYTF; CDR3nt: TGTGCCAGCAGCTCCACAGGGCATGGCTACACCTTC
j_gene: TRBJ2-3; d_gene: .; abundance: .; v_gene: TRBV5-1; CDR3aa: CASSSQYTDTQYF; CDR3nt: TGCGCCAGCAGCTCCCAGTACACAGATACGCAGTATTTT
j_gene: TRBJ1-4; d_gene: .; abundance: .; v_gene: TRBV19; CDR3aa: CASSILAAATNEKLFF; CDR3nt: TGTGCCAGTAGTATACTGGCCGCGGCAACTAATGAAAAACTGTTTTTT
j_gene: TRBJ1-5; d_gene: TRBD1; abundance: .; v_gene: TRBV30; CDR3aa: CAWSDRAAGNTQHF; CDR3nt: TGTGCCTGGAGCGACAGGGCCGCGGGGAATACGCAGCATTTT
j_gene: TRBJ2-7; d_gene: .; abundance: .; v_gene: TRBV5-6; CDR3aa: CASSSWGAYEQYF; CDR3nt: TGTGCCAGCAGCTCGTGGGGAGCCTACGAGCAGTACTTC
j_gene: TRBJ1-2; d_gene: TRBD1; abundance: .; v_gene: TRBV4-1; CDR3aa: CASSQDQGGRGRGYGYTF; CDR3nt: TGCGCCAGCAGCCAAGATCAAGGGGGCAGGGGGCGAGGATATGGCTACACCTTC
j_gene: TRBJ2-5; d_gene: .; abundance: once; v_gene: TRBV15; CDR3aa: CATSRDQGAETQYF; CDR3nt: TGTGCCACCAGCAGAGATCAGGGAGCCGAGACCCAGTACTTC
j_gene: TRBJ1-2; d_gene: .; abundance: .; v_gene: TRBV5-8; CDR3aa: CASSLWGAYGYTF; CDR3nt: TGTGCCAGCAGCTTGTGGGGTGCCTATGGCTACACCTTC